These T cell receptor beta chains were read from a single sample in a study of blood T cell repertoires in COVID-19. Repertoires were generated with immunoSEQ multiplex PCR, while TCRdb's copy carries only in-frame clones and drops some. The table lists about 150,000 clones, 88% of them singletons. The specimen sequenced was peripheral blood. These TCRs come from a human donor with COVID-19, enrolled during active disease. The donor label of this sample is uncertain. The conserved cysteine and the conserved F or W are not part of the CDR3 here. D genes are given only for firm matches.

v_gene: TRBV24-1
d_gene: -
CDR3aa: ATSDFRGQPQH

v_gene: TRBV5-4
d_gene: TRBD1
CDR3aa: ASSRGVDRANTGELF

v_gene: TRBV3-1/TRBV3-2
d_gene: -
CDR3aa: ASSQGGGEVYTEAF

v_gene: TRBV9
d_gene: -
CDR3aa: ASSSPTGAEAF

v_gene: TRBV5-1
d_gene: TRBD2
CDR3aa: ASSFSTGGPTDTQY

v_gene: TRBV6-5
d_gene: -
CDR3aa: ASVDSFYGYT

v_gene: TRBV9
d_gene: -
CDR3aa: ASSVTGTGNTIY

v_gene: TRBV27
d_gene: TRBD2
CDR3aa: ASRGREEYTGELF

v_gene: TRBV11-3
d_gene: TRBD2
CDR3aa: ASSYRLAGEQY

v_gene: TRBV6-1
d_gene: -
CDR3aa: ASSEAREDGYT

v_gene: TRBV30
d_gene: TRBD2
CDR3aa: AWSFQTTSGSSEQY

v_gene: TRBV2
d_gene: TRBD2
CDR3aa: ASSERLAGAGGTQY

v_gene: TRBV7-9
d_gene: TRBD1
CDR3aa: ASRSDRGPEKLF

v_gene: TRBV11-3
d_gene: -
CDR3aa: ASSLVWSPNTGELF

v_gene: TRBV5-4
d_gene: -
CDR3aa: ASSLWEGGYT

v_gene: TRBV7-3
d_gene: -
CDR3aa: ASSPGRGLPYEQY

v_gene: TRBV2
d_gene: -
CDR3aa: ASSKRGEQF

v_gene: TRBV4-1
d_gene: -
CDR3aa: ASSQGDILNYGYT

v_gene: TRBV6-6
d_gene: TRBD1
CDR3aa: ASRITGGNQPQH

v_gene: TRBV5-6
d_gene: -
CDR3aa: ASSFVDRNTEAF

v_gene: TRBV6-5
d_gene: -
CDR3aa: ASGGTYGYT

v_gene: TRBV18
d_gene: TRBD1
CDR3aa: ASSPSGQGNQY

v_gene: TRBV6-7
d_gene: -
CDR3aa: ASSRETIWYNEQF

v_gene: TRBV27
d_gene: TRBD1
CDR3aa: ASSLQGRGTNTEAF

v_gene: TRBV6-6
d_gene: TRBD1
CDR3aa: ASSWDRGTDTQY

v_gene: TRBV10-3
d_gene: -
CDR3aa: AISGQSSSYNEQF

v_gene: TRBV7-3
d_gene: TRBD2
CDR3aa: ASSPTGGKNEQY

v_gene: TRBV21-1
d_gene: -
CDR3aa: AISTSGRPSSYNEQF

v_gene: TRBV7-2
d_gene: -
CDR3aa: ASSLHGGEITGELF

v_gene: TRBV19
d_gene: -
CDR3aa: ASSYHSRETLYEQY

v_gene: TRBV5-6
d_gene: -
CDR3aa: ASSIQRGTYSYEQY

v_gene: TRBV5-1
d_gene: TRBD2
CDR3aa: ASSLRTSGARDTQY

v_gene: TRBV12-2
d_gene: -
CDR3aa: ASRLACRVLLMPPYMNTEAF

v_gene: TRBV12-3/TRBV12-4
d_gene: -
CDR3aa: ASSRGSGGYT

v_gene: TRBV12-2
d_gene: -
CDR3aa: ASRIRSPVGPST

v_gene: TRBV6-1
d_gene: -
CDR3aa: ASSETEGGGYT

v_gene: TRBV6-5
d_gene: -
CDR3aa: ASSYSQGPANYGYT

v_gene: TRBV29-1
d_gene: TRBD1
CDR3aa: SVEKAGTGDGYT

v_gene: TRBV27
d_gene: TRBD2
CDR3aa: ASSLSVGLAGGNEQF

v_gene: TRBV7-9
d_gene: TRBD1
CDR3aa: ASSSTGGPTDTQY

v_gene: TRBV25-1
d_gene: -
CDR3aa: ASSRAGLNIQY

v_gene: TRBV19
d_gene: TRBD1
CDR3aa: ASSVQGADYGYT

v_gene: TRBV4-1
d_gene: -
CDR3aa: ASSPLRQNTEAF

v_gene: TRBV25-1
d_gene: -
CDR3aa: ASGGTGDNQPQH

v_gene: TRBV10-3
d_gene: -
CDR3aa: AISETGHLSNQPQH

v_gene: TRBV29-1
d_gene: TRBD1
CDR3aa: SGSGQGINEQF

v_gene: TRBV27
d_gene: -
CDR3aa: ASSYGVGEEQY

v_gene: TRBV7-9
d_gene: -
CDR3aa: ASSPKHLSNTGELF

v_gene: TRBV6-1
d_gene: TRBD2
CDR3aa: ASSETGYGTSPDTSYEQY

v_gene: TRBV15
d_gene: -
CDR3aa: ATNLADYSYNEQF

v_gene: TRBV19
d_gene: -
CDR3aa: ASSTNRREFTWTEAF

v_gene: TRBV6-5
d_gene: -
CDR3aa: ASSYQTTLNTEAF

v_gene: TRBV4-2
d_gene: -
CDR3aa: ASSQEAITGIWQETQY

v_gene: TRBV5-1
d_gene: -
CDR3aa: ASSLELETSTDTQY

v_gene: TRBV5-4
d_gene: -
CDR3aa: ASSLEAETSTDTQY

v_gene: TRBV5-1
d_gene: TRBD1
CDR3aa: ASKSGQDNTEAF

v_gene: TRBV10-3
d_gene: TRBD2
CDR3aa: AITSGTSEYNEQF